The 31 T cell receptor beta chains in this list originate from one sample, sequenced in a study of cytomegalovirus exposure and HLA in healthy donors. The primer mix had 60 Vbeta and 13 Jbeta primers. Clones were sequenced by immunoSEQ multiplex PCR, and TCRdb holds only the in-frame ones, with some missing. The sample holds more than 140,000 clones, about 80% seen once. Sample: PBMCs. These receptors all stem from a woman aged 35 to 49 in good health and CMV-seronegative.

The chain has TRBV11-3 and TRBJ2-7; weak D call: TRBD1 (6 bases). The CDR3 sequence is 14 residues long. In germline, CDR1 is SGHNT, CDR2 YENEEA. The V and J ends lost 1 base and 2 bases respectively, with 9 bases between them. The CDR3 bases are TGTGCCAGCAGCTTAGGGGGACAAACCTACGAGCAGTACTTC. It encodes CASSLGGQTYEQYF.

The CDR3 loop reads CASSPLAGGNTDTQYF. In DNA form, the CDR3 reads TGTGCCAGTAGTCCGTTAGCGGGAGGGAATACAGATACGCAGTATTTT. This chain uses TRBV19 with TRBJ2-3, with 11 bases lining up with TRBD2. V lost 5 bases to trimming and J lost 3 bases; unmatched junction nucleotides: 7. CDR1 LNHDA and CDR2 SQIVND come from the germline V gene (reference sequence). This CDR3 spans 16 amino acids.

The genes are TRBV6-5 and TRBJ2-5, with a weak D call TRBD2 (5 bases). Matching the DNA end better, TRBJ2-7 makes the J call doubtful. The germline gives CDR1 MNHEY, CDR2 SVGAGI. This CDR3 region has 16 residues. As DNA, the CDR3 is TGTGCCAGCAGTTTTGATCGGGGAGCGAAAGTCTCCGAGCAGTACTTC. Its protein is CASSFDRGAKVSEQYF.

As DNA, the CDR3 is TGTGCCAGCTCTCCCGGGACATTTTACGAGCAGTACTTC. It codes for CASSPGTFYEQYF. The chain carries TRBV18 and TRBJ2-7, with D tentatively TRBD1 (6 bases). V lost 6 bases to trimming and J lost 4 bases, with 13 bases between them. Germline CDR1 reads KGHSH; CDR2 reads LQKENI. The CDR3 is 13 amino acids.

The CDR3 DNA sequence: TGTGCCAGTAGTCTCTTAAGGGGCGAGCAGTTCTTC. Its protein is CASSLLRGEQFF. V gene TRBV19 combines with J gene TRBJ2-1; tentative D call: TRBD1 (5 bases). The CDR3 sequence is 12 residues long. Trimming left V 5 bases short and J 10 bases short, with 12 bases between. Germline loops: CDR1 LNHDA, CDR2 SQIVND (reference sequence). The full variable domain, in which reference TRBV19 and TRBJ2-1 provide the parts outside the CDR3, is DGGITQSPKYLFRKEGQNVTLSCEQNLNHDAMYWYRQDPGQGLRLIYYSQIVNDFQKGDIAEGYSVSREKKESFPLTVTSAQKNPTAFYLCASSLLRGEQFFGPGTRLTVL.

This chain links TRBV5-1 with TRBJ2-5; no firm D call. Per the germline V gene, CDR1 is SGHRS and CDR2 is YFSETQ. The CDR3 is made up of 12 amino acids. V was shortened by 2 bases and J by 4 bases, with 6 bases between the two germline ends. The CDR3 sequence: CASSFPGETQYF. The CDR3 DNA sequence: TGCGCCAGCAGCTTTCCGGGAGAGACCCAGTACTTC.

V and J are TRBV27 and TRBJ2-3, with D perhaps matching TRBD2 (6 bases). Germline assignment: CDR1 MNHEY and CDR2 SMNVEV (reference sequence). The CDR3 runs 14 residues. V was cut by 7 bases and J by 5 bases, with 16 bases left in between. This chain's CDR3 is CASTWAGSKDTQYF. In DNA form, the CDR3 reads TGTGCCAGCACCTGGGCCGGGAGTAAAGATACGCAGTATTTT.

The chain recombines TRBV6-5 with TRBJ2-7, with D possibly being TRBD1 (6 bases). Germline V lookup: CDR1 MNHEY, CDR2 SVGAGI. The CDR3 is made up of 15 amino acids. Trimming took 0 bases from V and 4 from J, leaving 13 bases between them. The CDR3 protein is CASSYSAGDEYEQYF. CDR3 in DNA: TGTGCCAGCAGTTACTCGGCAGGGGACGAGTACGAGCAGTACTTC.

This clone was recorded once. The CDR3 loop reads CATSRAGSGSKETQYF. The CDR3 DNA reads TGTGCCACCAGCAGAGCGGGGAGTGGCTCGAAAGAGACCCAGTACTTC. The V and J genes are TRBV15 and TRBJ2-5, with D possibly TRBD2 on 5 matching bases. Germline CDR1 LNHNV, CDR2 YYDKDF (reference sequence). V was cut by 1 base and J by 3 bases, with 15 bases left in between. The CDR3 runs 16 residues.

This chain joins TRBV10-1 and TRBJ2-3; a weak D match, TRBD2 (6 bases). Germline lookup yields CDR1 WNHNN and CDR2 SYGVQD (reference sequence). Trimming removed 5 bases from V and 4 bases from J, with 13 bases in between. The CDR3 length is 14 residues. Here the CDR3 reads CASSRTGVADTQYF. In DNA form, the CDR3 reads TGCGCCAGCAGTAGGACGGGGGTAGCAGATACGCAGTATTTT.

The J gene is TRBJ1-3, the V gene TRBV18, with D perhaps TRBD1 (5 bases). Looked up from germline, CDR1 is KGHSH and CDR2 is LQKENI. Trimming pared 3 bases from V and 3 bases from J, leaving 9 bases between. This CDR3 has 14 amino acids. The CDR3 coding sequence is TGTGCCAGCTCACCCGCAGGGAATGGAAACACCATATATTTT. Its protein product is CASSPAGNGNTIYF. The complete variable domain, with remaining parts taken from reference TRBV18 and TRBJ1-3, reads NAGVMQNPRHLVRRRGQEARLRCSPMKGHSHVYWYRQLPEEGLKFMVYLQKENIIDESGMPKERFSAEFPKEGPSILRIQQVVRGDSAAYFCASSPAGNGNTIYFGEGSWLTVV.

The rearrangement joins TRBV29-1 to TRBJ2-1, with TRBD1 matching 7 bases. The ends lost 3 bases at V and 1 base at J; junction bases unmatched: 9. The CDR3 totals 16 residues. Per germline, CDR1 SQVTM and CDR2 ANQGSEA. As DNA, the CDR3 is TGCAGCGTTGATGTTCCGGCAGGGGGTTCCTACAATGAGCAGTTCTTC. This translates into CSVDVPAGGSYNEQFF.

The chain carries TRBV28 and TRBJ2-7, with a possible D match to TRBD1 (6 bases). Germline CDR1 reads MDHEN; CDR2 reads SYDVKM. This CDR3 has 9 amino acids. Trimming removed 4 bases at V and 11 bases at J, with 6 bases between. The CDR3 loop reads CASSSGEYF. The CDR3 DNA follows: TGTGCCAGCAGTTCAGGGGAGTACTTC.

CDR3 in amino acids: CASSRDRDRNTGELFF. The CDR3 region has the DNA TGTGCCAGCAGCCGGGACAGGGATCGGAACACCGGGGAGCTGTTTTTT. The V gene is TRBV7-3, the J gene TRBJ2-2, with 9 bases that match TRBD1. The CDR3 runs to 16 residues. J lost 1 base, V lost 5 bases, and 5 bases had no gene match. The germline V gene encodes CDR1 SGHTA and CDR2 FQGTGA.

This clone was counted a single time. CDR3 residues: CASILAPGEFNEQFF. The CDR3 DNA reads TGTGCCAGCATCCTAGCTCCCGGAGAGTTTAATGAGCAGTTCTTC. The rearrangement joins TRBV27 to TRBJ2-1, with D tentatively TRBD2 (5 bases). V was clipped by 7 bases and J by 7 bases, with 20 bases between them. The CDR3 has 15 residues. Germline lookup yields CDR1 MNHEY and CDR2 SMNVEV (reference sequence).

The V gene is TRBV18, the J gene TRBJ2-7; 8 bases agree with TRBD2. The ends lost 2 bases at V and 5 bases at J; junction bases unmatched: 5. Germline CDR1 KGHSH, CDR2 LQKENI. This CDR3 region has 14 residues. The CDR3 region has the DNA TGTGCCAGCTCACCAACGAGCGGGAGCGACGAGCAGTACTTC. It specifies CASSPTSGSDEQYF. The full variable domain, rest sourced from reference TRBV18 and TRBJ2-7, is NAGVMQNPRHLVRRRGQEARLRCSPMKGHSHVYWYRQLPEEGLKFMVYLQKENIIDESGMPKERFSAEFPKEGPSILRIQQVVRGDSAAYFCASSPTSGSDEQYFGPGTRLTVT.

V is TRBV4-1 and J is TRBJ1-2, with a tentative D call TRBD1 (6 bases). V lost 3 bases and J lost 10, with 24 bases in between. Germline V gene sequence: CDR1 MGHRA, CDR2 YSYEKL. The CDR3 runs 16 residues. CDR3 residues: CASSQGDRTKPKTYTF. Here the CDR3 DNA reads TGCGCCAGCAGCCAGGGAGACAGGACGAAGCCCAAGACCTACACCTTC.

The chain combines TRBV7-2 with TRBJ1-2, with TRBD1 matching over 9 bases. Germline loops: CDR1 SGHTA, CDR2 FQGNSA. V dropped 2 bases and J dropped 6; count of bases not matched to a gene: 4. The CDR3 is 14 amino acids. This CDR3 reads CASSLTGGSHGYTF. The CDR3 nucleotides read TGTGCCAGCAGCTTAACAGGGGGCAGCCATGGCTACACCTTC.

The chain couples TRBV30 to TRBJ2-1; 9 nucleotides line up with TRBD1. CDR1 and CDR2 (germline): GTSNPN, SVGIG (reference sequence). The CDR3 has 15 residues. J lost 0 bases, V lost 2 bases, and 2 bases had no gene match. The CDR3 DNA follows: TGTGCCTGGAGTCGGGGACAGGGCTCCTACAATGAGCAGTTCTTC. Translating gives CAWSRGQGSYNEQFF.

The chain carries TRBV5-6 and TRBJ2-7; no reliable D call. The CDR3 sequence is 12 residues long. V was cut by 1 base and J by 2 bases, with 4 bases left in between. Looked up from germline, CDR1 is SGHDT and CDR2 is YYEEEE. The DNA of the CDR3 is TGTGCCAGCAGCTTGTTAGCCTACGAGCAGTACTTC. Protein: CASSLLAYEQYF.

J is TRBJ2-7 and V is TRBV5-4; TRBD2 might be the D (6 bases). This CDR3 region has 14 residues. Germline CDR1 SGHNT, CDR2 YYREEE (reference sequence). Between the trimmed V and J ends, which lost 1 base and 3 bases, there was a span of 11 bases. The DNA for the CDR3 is TGTGCCAGCAGCTTGTTCGGGGGAAGCTACGAGCAGTACTTC. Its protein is CASSLFGGSYEQYF.

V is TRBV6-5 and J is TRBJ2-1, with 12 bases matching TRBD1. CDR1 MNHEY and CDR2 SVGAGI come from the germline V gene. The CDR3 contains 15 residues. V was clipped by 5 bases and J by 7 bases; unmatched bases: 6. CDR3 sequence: CASSPWGQGANEQFF. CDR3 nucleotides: TGTGCCAGCAGTCCCTGGGGACAGGGGGCAAATGAGCAGTTCTTC.

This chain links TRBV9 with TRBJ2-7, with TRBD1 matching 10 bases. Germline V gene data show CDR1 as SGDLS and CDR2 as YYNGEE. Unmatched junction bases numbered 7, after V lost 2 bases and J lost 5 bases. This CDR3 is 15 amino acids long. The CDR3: CASSVGTGVFNEQYF. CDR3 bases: TGTGCCAGCAGCGTGGGGACAGGGGTTTTCAACGAGCAGTACTTC.

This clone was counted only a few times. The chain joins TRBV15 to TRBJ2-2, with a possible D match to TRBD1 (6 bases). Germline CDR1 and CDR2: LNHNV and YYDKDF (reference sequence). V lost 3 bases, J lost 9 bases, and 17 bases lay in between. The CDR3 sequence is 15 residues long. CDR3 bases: TGTGCCACCAGCAGCGACCGTCTACAGGGCCGGGAGCTGTTTTTT. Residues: CATSSDRLQGRELFF.

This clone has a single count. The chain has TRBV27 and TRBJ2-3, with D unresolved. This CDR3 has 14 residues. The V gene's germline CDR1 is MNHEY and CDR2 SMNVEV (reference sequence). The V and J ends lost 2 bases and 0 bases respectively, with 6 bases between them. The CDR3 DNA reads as TGTGCCAGCAGTTTACAGGCTAGCACAGATACGCAGTATTTT. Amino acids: CASSLQASTDTQYF.

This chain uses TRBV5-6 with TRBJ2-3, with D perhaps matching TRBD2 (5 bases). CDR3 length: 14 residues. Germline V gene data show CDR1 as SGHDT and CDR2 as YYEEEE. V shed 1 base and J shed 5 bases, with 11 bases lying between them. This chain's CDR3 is CASSLIGVRDTQYF. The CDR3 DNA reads TGTGCCAGCAGCTTGATCGGGGTAAGAGATACGCAGTATTTT.

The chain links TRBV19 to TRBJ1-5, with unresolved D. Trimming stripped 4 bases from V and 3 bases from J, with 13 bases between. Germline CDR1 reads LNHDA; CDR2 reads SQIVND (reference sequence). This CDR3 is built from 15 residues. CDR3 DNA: TGTGCCAGTAGTACACAGAGAACAGTCAATCAGCCCCAGCATTTT. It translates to CASSTQRTVNQPQHF.

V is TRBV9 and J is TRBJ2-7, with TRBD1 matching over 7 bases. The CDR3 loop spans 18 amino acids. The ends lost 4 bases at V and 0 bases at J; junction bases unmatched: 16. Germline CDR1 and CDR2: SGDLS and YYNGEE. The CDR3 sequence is CASSPSSWDSNDSYEQYF. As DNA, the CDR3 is TGTGCCAGCAGCCCAAGCAGTTGGGACAGTAATGACTCCTACGAGCAGTACTTC. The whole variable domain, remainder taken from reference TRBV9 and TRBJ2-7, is DSGVTQTPKHLITATGQRVTLRCSPRSGDLSVYWYQQSLDQGLQFLIQYYNGEERAKGNILERFSAQQFPDLHSELNLSSLELGDSALYFCASSPSSWDSNDSYEQYFGPGTRLTVT.

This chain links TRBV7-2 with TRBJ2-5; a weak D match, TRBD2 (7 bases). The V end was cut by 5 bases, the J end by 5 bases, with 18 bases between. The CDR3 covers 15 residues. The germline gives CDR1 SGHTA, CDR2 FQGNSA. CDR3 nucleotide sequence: TGTGCCAGCAGCACTAGGGGGGGGCTAGGGGAGACCCAGTACTTC. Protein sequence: CASSTRGGLGETQYF.

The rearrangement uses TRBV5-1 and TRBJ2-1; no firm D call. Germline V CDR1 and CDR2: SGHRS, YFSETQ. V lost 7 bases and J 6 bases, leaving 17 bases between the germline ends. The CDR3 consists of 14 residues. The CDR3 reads CASGANPLRNEQFF. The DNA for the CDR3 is TGCGCCAGCGGAGCGAACCCCCTACGCAATGAGCAGTTCTTC.

CDR3 in amino acids: CASSRERGLKVSYEQYF. CDR3 nucleotide sequence: TGTGCCAGCAGCCGAGAGCGGGGGCTAAAAGTATCCTACGAGCAGTACTTC. V usage is TRBV7-9 and J usage is TRBJ2-7, with 8 bases identical to TRBD2. The CDR3 totals 17 residues. Germline CDR1 and CDR2: SEHNR and FQNEAQ (reference sequence). Trimming at V came to 5 bases and at J to 1 base, leaving 13 bases not matched to a gene.